Listed below are T cell receptor beta chains from one sample, sequenced in a study of T cell responses to AZD1222 COVID-19 vaccine. Clones were sequenced by immunoSEQ multiplex PCR, and TCRdb holds only the in-frame ones, with some missing. The sample contains under 85,000 clones, roughly 84% of which appear only once. The starting material was peripheral blood, obtained on day 0 of AZD1222 vaccination. The receptor source for this set is an adult in good health. The CDR3 runs from the conserved cysteine through the conserved F or W. Each record gives: CDR3 protein, CDR3 DNA, J gene, CDR3 length, V gene, clone size, D gene. The D gene is left open where the match is weak. Expanded clones are given a class, and other clones once, few, many or no size at all.

CDR3aa: CASSLQGALYTEAFF
CDR3nt: TGTGCCAGCAGCCTACAGGGGGCCCTATACACTGAAGCTTTCTTT
j_gene: TRBJ1-1
len: 15
v_gene: TRBV6-6
abundance: .
d_gene: TRBD1

CDR3aa: CASSLYSGANVLTF
CDR3nt: TGTGCCAGCAGCTTATACTCTGGGGCCAACGTCCTGACTTTC
j_gene: TRBJ2-6
len: 14
v_gene: TRBV7-3
abundance: .
d_gene: .

CDR3aa: CASSEGPGAGELFF
CDR3nt: TGTGCCAGCAGTGAAGGGCCAGGGGCCGGGGAGCTGTTTTTT
j_gene: TRBJ2-2
len: 14
v_gene: TRBV2
abundance: .
d_gene: .

CDR3aa: CASSGQAANTGELFF
CDR3nt: TGTGCCAGCAGTGGACAGGCGGCGAACACCGGGGAGCTGTTTTTT
j_gene: TRBJ2-2
len: 15
v_gene: TRBV2
abundance: .
d_gene: .

CDR3aa: CASSDSASGRHEQYF
CDR3nt: TGTGCCAGCAGTGATTCGGCTAGCGGGAGGCACGAGCAGTACTTC
j_gene: TRBJ2-7
len: 15
v_gene: TRBV2
abundance: once
d_gene: TRBD2

CDR3aa: CASSEYGPGGTRGQYF
CDR3nt: TGTGCCAGCAGTGAATATGGCCCAGGGGGCACGCGTGGCCAGTACTTC
j_gene: TRBJ2-5
len: 16
v_gene: TRBV25-1
abundance: .
d_gene: TRBD1

CDR3aa: CASSEILGNWQAFF
CDR3nt: TGTGCCAGCAGTGAGATTCTTGGGAACTGGCAAGCTTTCTTT
j_gene: TRBJ1-1
len: 14
v_gene: TRBV2
abundance: .
d_gene: .

CDR3aa: CASSQEGRGRRNEQFF
CDR3nt: TGTGCCAGCAGCCAAGAAGGGCGGGGGCGTCGGAATGAGCAGTTCTTC
j_gene: TRBJ2-1
len: 16
v_gene: TRBV14
abundance: .
d_gene: .

CDR3aa: CASRYAGGSWNEQFF
CDR3nt: TGTGCCAGCAGATACGCAGGGGGCTCTTGGAATGAGCAGTTCTTC
j_gene: TRBJ2-1
len: 15
v_gene: TRBV5-4
abundance: .
d_gene: TRBD1

CDR3aa: CASSYRQGTEAFF
CDR3nt: TGTGCCAGCAGCTACCGACAGGGAACTGAAGCTTTCTTT
j_gene: TRBJ1-1
len: 13
v_gene: TRBV7-9
abundance: .
d_gene: TRBD1

CDR3aa: CASSPRTSGRGLETQYF
CDR3nt: TGTGCCAGCAGCCCCCGGACTAGCGGGAGAGGCTTGGAGACCCAGTACTTC
j_gene: TRBJ2-5
len: 17
v_gene: TRBV7-6
abundance: .
d_gene: TRBD2